These 9 T cell receptor beta chains came from one sample sequenced in a study of cytomegalovirus exposure and HLA in healthy donors. The primer mix had 60 Vbeta and 13 Jbeta primers. Here immunoSEQ multiplex PCR was the method, and the copy in TCRdb shows in-frame clones only, minus some. The sample lists 200,000 or so clones, approximately 82% seen once, with 0.63% in the top ten. The sequencing input was PBMCs. The receptors were gathered from a man between 18 and 29 years old in good health and CMV-seronegative.

This clone was detected once. J is TRBJ2-1 and V is TRBV25-1, with D hard to call. V was clipped by 1 base and J by 6 bases, with 16 bases between them. The CDR3 extends over 16 amino acids. The germline V gene encodes CDR1 MGHDK and CDR2 SYGVNS. The CDR3 DNA reads TGTGCCAGCAGTGAATTAGTGCCCACGGAGTCCAATGAGCAGTTCTTC. This sequence encodes CASSELVPTESNEQFF.

V is TRBV7-9 and J is TRBJ2-3; 9 nucleotides align to TRBD1. CDR3 length: 15 amino acids. The germline V gene encodes CDR1 SEHNR and CDR2 FQNEAQ (reference sequence). V shed 2 bases, J shed 4 bases, and the junction held 4 bases outside the gene matches. The CDR3 reads CASSLPGQGADTQYF. For the CDR3, the DNA is TGTGCCAGCAGCTTACCGGGACAGGGTGCAGATACGCAGTATTTT.

This clone was counted between two and nine times. V gene TRBV6-1 combines with J gene TRBJ1-3; the D gene is possibly TRBD1 (5 bases). Germline-derived CDR1 and CDR2 are MNHNS and SASEGT. CDR3 length: 17 amino acids. Trimming pared 1 base from V and 0 bases from J, leaving 13 bases between. CDR3 DNA sequence: TGTGCCAGCAGTGAAGGCGAAGGGGCCTTCTCTGGAAACACCATATATTTT. Translating it yields CASSEGEGAFSGNTIYF.

This chain joins TRBV4-1 and TRBJ2-1; TRBD2 agrees at 9 bases. The CDR3 is 20 amino acids. In germline, CDR1 is MGHRA, CDR2 YSYEKL. The V and J ends lost 0 bases and 0 bases, in that order; junction bases with no gene match: 12. The CDR3 loop is CASSQDLAGVSLSSYNEQFF. In DNA form, the CDR3 reads TGCGCCAGCAGCCAAGATTTAGCGGGAGTGTCCCTCAGCTCCTACAATGAGCAGTTCTTC.

This clone was seen just once. J is TRBJ1-1 and V is TRBV27; D is uncertain. This CDR3 region has 13 residues. Trimming stripped 2 bases from V and 1 base from J, with 5 bases between. CDR1 is MNHEY, CDR2 SMNVEV, per germline (reference sequence). Here the CDR3 reads CASSLNRNTEAFF. DNA for the CDR3: TGTGCCAGCAGTTTAAACAGGAACACTGAAGCTTTCTTT.

The gene calls are TRBV21-1 and TRBJ1-4; the table's TRBD1 call for D was not verified on the DNA. TRBV21-1 is marked as a pseudogene. The CDR3 contains 17 residues. The DNA of the CDR3 is TGTGCCAGCAGCCCTGGTAACAGGGGCGCAACTAATGAAAAACTGTTTTTT. Translating it yields CASSPGNRGATNEKLFF.

The gene calls are TRBV7-6 and TRBJ2-7; 9 bases agree with TRBD1. The V gene end was trimmed by 4 bases and the J gene end by 5 bases; junction bases not matched to a gene: 6. This CDR3 region has 14 residues. Germline CDR1 SGHVS, CDR2 FNYEAQ. The CDR3 nucleotides are TGTGCCAGCAGCTCGGGACAGGGTGGAGACGAGCAGTACTTC. It encodes CASSSGQGGDEQYF.

The V and J genes are TRBV4-2 and TRBJ2-3; 7 positions agree with TRBD2. CDR1 and CDR2 (germline): LGHNA, YNFKEQ. Trimming took 1 base from V and 1 from J; bases not matched to a gene: 17. The length of the CDR3 is 20 residues. The CDR3 DNA follows: TGTGCCAGCAGCCAAGTAGGTGGGAGCGGGGATATCGCGCGCACAGATACGCAGTATTTT. Protein sequence: CASSQVGGSGDIARTDTQYF.

This chain connects TRBV28 to TRBJ2-3; D gene uncertain. Looked up from germline, CDR1 is MDHEN and CDR2 is SYDVKM. The CDR3 sequence is 13 residues long. Deletions cut 8 bases from V and 1 base from J, with 10 bases between. Here the CDR3 DNA reads TGTGCCAGCCGATCTACGGGCACAGATACGCAGTATTTT. Its protein product is CASRSTGTDTQYF.